This section outlines one T cell receptor (beta chain) sequence together with its context. As yet, its antigen is unknown. CD8 cells regarded as naive lacked CD45RO, were positively chosen for CCR7, and omitted terminally differentiated effector memory CD45RA+ cells. The sample is drawn from a study of shared clonotypes between healthy human individuals. Across the whole study: Three CD4 naive, three CD4 memory, two CD8 naive and one CD8 memory plate were used per donor. Regarding the study as a whole: Among a few donors, approximately 5.4% of naive CD4 clonotypes were found in common.

Sequenced by immunoSEQ multiplex PCR; TCRdb stores in-frame clones only, minus some. The sample has some 2 million clones, about 95% seen once. V lost 3 bases to trimming and J lost 4 bases, with 7 bases between them. The CDR3 length is 12 residues. Germline V gives CDR1 WSHSY, CDR2 SAAADI. Input material: naive CD8+ T cells sorted from blood. The receptor was derived from a man between 18 and 35 years old in good health. The chain combines TRBV10-2 with TRBJ2-7; the D gene is possibly TRBD1 (6 bases). The CDR3 loop reads CASSDQGYEQYF. The CDR3 DNA reads as TGCGCCAGCAGTGACCAGGGGTACGAGCAGTACTTC.